This passage covers 29 T cell receptor beta chains from one sample sequenced in a study of blood T cell repertoires in COVID-19. Sequencing used immunoSEQ multiplex PCR; TCRdb keeps in-frame clones, though not all of them. Of 150,000 to 200,000 clones listed, about 82% were seen once; the top ten hold 4.5% to 5.5%. Sequencing input: peripheral blood. The receptors derive from a woman in her twenties or thirties with acute or convalescent COVID-19.

V gene TRBV11-2 combines with J gene TRBJ2-3, with D unresolved. There are 12 residues in the CDR3. V lost 5 bases to trimming and J lost 5 bases, with 8 bases between them. The germline V gene encodes CDR1 SGHAT and CDR2 FQNNGV. CDR3 amino acids: CASSPGGDTQYF. CDR3 DNA: TGTGCCAGCAGCCCAGGTGGAGATACGCAGTATTTT.

Only a few counts were recorded for this clone. This chain uses TRBV11-1 with TRBJ1-4; the D is unclear. CDR1 and CDR2 (germline): SGHAT, FQDESV (reference sequence). This CDR3 region has 15 residues. Trimming removed 2 bases at V and 7 bases at J, with 14 bases between. CDR3 bases: TGTGCCAGCAGCTTATACGCAGGAGGAGGTGAAAAACTGTTTTTT. It specifies CASSLYAGGGEKLFF. The entire variable domain, with the rest obtained from reference TRBV11-1 and TRBJ1-4, is as follows: EAEVAQSPRYKITEKSQAVAFWCDPISGHATLYWYRQILGQGPELLVQFQDESVVDDSQLPKDRFSAERLKGVDSTLKIQPAELGDSAMYLCASSLYAGGGEKLFFGSGTQLSVL.

This clone appeared once. The chain has TRBV5-1 and TRBJ2-3; TRBD2 matches 8 bases. V was clipped by 2 bases and J by 2 bases; unmatched bases: 4. The CDR3 consists of 15 residues. Germline V lookup: CDR1 SGHRS, CDR2 YFSETQ. The CDR3 region is CASSLAGVYTDTQYF. The CDR3 DNA reads as TGCGCCAGCAGCTTAGCGGGGGTGTACACAGATACGCAGTATTTT.

This chain uses TRBV15 with TRBJ1-2, with D hard to call. V dropped 4 bases and J dropped 1 base, with 7 bases sitting between them. The CDR3 has 13 residues. Germline CDR1 and CDR2: LNHNV and YYDKDF (reference sequence). CDR3: CATSITVNYGYTF. In nucleotides, the CDR3 is TGTGCCACCAGCATCACAGTTAACTATGGCTACACCTTC. The variable domain in full, with the rest retrieved from reference TRBV15 and TRBJ1-2, is DAMVIQNPRYQVTQFGKPVTLSCSQTLNHNVMYWYQQKSSQAPKLLFHYYDKDFNNEADTPDNFQSRRPNTSFCFLDIRSPGLGDTAMYLCATSITVNYGYTFGSGTRLTVV.

There are a few counts of this clone. The genes are TRBV5-1 and TRBJ2-7; TRBD2 matches at 13 bases. CDR3 length: 16 residues. Trimming took 0 bases from V and 4 from J; bases not matched to a gene: 4. CDR1 and CDR2 from the germline V gene are SGHRS and YFSETQ. The CDR3 DNA follows: TGCGCCAGCAGCTTGGTAGGGACTAGCGGGAATTACGAGCAGTACTTC. Its protein is CASSLVGTSGNYEQYF. Filled out from reference TRBV5-1 and TRBJ2-7, the complete variable domain reads KAGVTQTPRYLIKTRGQQVTLSCSPISGHRSVSWYQQTPGQGLQFLFEYFSETQRNKGNFPGRFSGRQFSNSRSEMNVSTLELGDSALYLCASSLVGTSGNYEQYFGPGTRLTVT.

This chain connects TRBV7-9 to TRBJ2-7, with D possibly TRBD1 on 5 matching bases. The CDR3 is 13 residues long. Germline loops: CDR1 SEHNR, CDR2 FQNEAQ (reference sequence). Trimming pared 3 bases from V and 3 bases from J, leaving 9 bases between. The CDR3 here is CASSFTDIYEQYF. CDR3 nucleotides: TGTGCCAGCAGCTTCACGGACATCTACGAGCAGTACTTC.

The chain combines TRBV27 with TRBJ1-1; weak D call: TRBD1 (5 bases). The ends were cut back, 8 bases at V and 11 bases at J, with 15 bases in the middle. The CDR3 runs 11 residues. Germline V gives CDR1 MNHEY, CDR2 SMNVEV (reference sequence). CDR3 sequence reads: CASLLAGMAFF. DNA of the CDR3: TGTGCCAGCCTCCTTGCAGGGATGGCTTTCTTT.

This clone was seen a single time. The V and J genes are TRBV27 and TRBJ2-2; D is possibly TRBD2 (5 bases). Germline V gene sequence: CDR1 MNHEY, CDR2 SMNVEV (reference sequence). Trimming left V 3 bases short and J 2 bases short, with 10 bases between. This CDR3 has 15 residues. The CDR3 nucleotides are TGTGCCAGCAGTTTGGTCTCGGGAAACACCGGGGAGCTGTTTTTT. Translating gives CASSLVSGNTGELFF.

The J gene is TRBJ2-1, the V gene TRBV19; 12 bases are a match to TRBD2. J gave up 10 bases and V 3 bases, and 13 bases lay outside the gene matches. This CDR3 is built from 17 residues. CDR1 LNHDA and CDR2 SQIVND come from the germline V gene (reference sequence). For the CDR3, the DNA is TGTGCCAGTAGTATCAGGACTAGCGGGGCCCCCCCGGGCGAGCAGTTCTTC. This translates into CASSIRTSGAPPGEQFF.

The gene calls are TRBV5-6 and TRBJ2-5; 16 bases line up with TRBD2. J gave up 5 bases and V 5 bases, and 9 bases lay outside the gene matches. This CDR3 comprises 17 residues. Germline values: CDR1 SGHDT, CDR2 YYEEEE. This chain's CDR3 is CASSPGTSGGARETQYF. CDR3 in DNA: TGTGCCAGCAGTCCCGGGACTAGCGGGGGGGCCCGTGAGACCCAGTACTTC.

The chain employs TRBV7-6 and TRBJ1-4, with TRBD1 matching over 7 bases. This CDR3 has 12 residues. From germline, CDR1 is SGHVS and CDR2 FNYEAQ. With V trimmed by 1 base and J by 11 bases, 1 base remained unmatched. The CDR3 sequence is CASSLEQGKLFF. CDR3 bases: TGTGCCAGCAGCTTAGAACAGGGGAAACTGTTTTTT.

This rearrangement joins TRBV29-1 to TRBJ2-6; a possible D gene is TRBD1 (6 bases). This CDR3 is built from 16 residues. Germline-derived CDR1 and CDR2 are SQVTM and ANQGSEA. Between the trimmed V and J ends, which lost 3 bases and 1 base, there was a span of 13 bases. DNA for the CDR3: TGCAGCGTTGAGTTACCAGGGGTATCTGGGGCCAACGTCCTGACTTTC. Translating it yields CSVELPGVSGANVLTF.

V gene TRBV5-1 combines with J gene TRBJ1-2, with D unresolved. The length of the CDR3 is 13 residues. V was trimmed by 4 bases and J by 8 bases, leaving 15 bases between them. CDR1 is SGHRS and CDR2 is YFSETQ in the germline V gene. The CDR3 bases are TGCGCCAGCAGCCAGATCGCCTCGGGAGGCTACACCTTC. This encodes CASSQIASGGYTF. The complete variable domain, with remaining parts taken from reference TRBV5-1 and TRBJ1-2, reads KAGVTQTPRYLIKTRGQQVTLSCSPISGHRSVSWYQQTPGQGLQFLFEYFSETQRNKGNFPGRFSGRQFSNSRSEMNVSTLELGDSALYLCASSQIASGGYTFGSGTRLTVV.

In DNA, the CDR3 is TGTGCCAGCAGTTACGACAGGGGGCGACTGTTTTTT. Translation gives CASSYDRGRLFF. The chain joins TRBV27 to TRBJ1-4; 10 nucleotides match TRBD1. The V segment lost 4 bases and the J segment 13 bases; nucleotides outside the gene matches: 3. Germline V gene sequence: CDR1 MNHEY, CDR2 SMNVEV (reference sequence). CDR3 length: 12 amino acids.

The V and J genes are TRBV7-2 and TRBJ2-6; D is undetermined. Germline CDR1 SGHTA, CDR2 FQGNSA. Trimming took 2 bases from V and 0 from J, leaving 11 bases between them. The CDR3 has 17 residues. The CDR3 DNA reads TGTGCCAGCAGCTTAACCTCTCCCTACTCTGGGGCCAACGTCCTGACTTTC. The encoded protein is CASSLTSPYSGANVLTF.

The CDR3 DNA reads as TGTGCCAGCAGCCAACCGCTGAGGGTAGCGCGATCTAGCACAGATACGCAGTATTTT. Protein product: CASSQPLRVARSSTDTQYF. The V gene is TRBV3-1 (or the pseudogene TRBV3-2), the J gene TRBJ2-3; D is possibly TRBD2 (5 bases). CDR1 and CDR2 from the germline V gene are LGHDT and YNNKEL (reference sequence). Trimming cost V 2 bases and J 0 bases, with 21 bases left between them. The CDR3 has 19 residues.

The chain is built from TRBV9 and TRBJ2-5; possibly TRBD1 for D (5 bases). The CDR3 consists of 16 residues. The V end lost 0 bases, the J end lost 0 bases, and 12 bases lay between the germline ends. In germline, CDR1 is SGDLS, CDR2 YYNGEE. The DNA of the CDR3 is TGTGCCAGCAGCGTAGGCAACAGGCCGTACCAAGAGACCCAGTACTTC. It yields the protein CASSVGNRPYQETQYF.

This clone was seen a handful of times. This sequence joins TRBV20-1 and TRBJ1-2; no reliable D call. Germline V gene sequence: CDR1 DFQATT, CDR2 SNEGSKA (reference sequence). Trimming took off 6 bases at V and 0 bases at J, with 5 bases between the two ends. The CDR3 runs to 11 residues. CDR3 nucleotides: TGCAGTGCAGAGACTAACTATGGCTACACCTTC. It specifies CSAETNYGYTF.

This chain joins TRBV18 and TRBJ1-1; 7 bases map to TRBD1. Germline trimming cut 1 base from V and 6 bases from J; bases unmatched to any gene: 14. CDR3 length: 17 residues. The V gene's germline CDR1 is KGHSH and CDR2 LQKENI. CDR3 loop: CASSPLGTDTVGAEAFF. CDR3 DNA: TGTGCCAGCTCACCACTGGGGACAGACACAGTAGGAGCTGAAGCTTTCTTT.

The chain uses TRBV7-2 and TRBJ2-7, with 10 bases lining up with TRBD2. The CDR3 covers 18 residues. The junction had 17 bases not matched to a gene; V was cut back by 4 bases and J by 5 bases. The germline CDR1 and CDR2 sequences are SGHTA and FQGNSA. Here the CDR3 DNA reads TGTGCCAGCAGCTATCGTGGTGTAAGCGGGAGGGCCGCCGACGAGCAGTACTTC. It codes for CASSYRGVSGRAADEQYF.

This chain uses TRBV19 with TRBJ1-1; D might be TRBD1 (6 bases). Trimming took off 7 bases at V and 4 bases at J, with 19 bases between the two ends. The CDR3 runs 15 residues. The germline gives CDR1 LNHDA, CDR2 SQIVND (reference sequence). The CDR3 reads CASNAFRGNSTEAFF. CDR3 bases: TGTGCCAGTAACGCATTCAGGGGAAATAGCACTGAAGCTTTCTTT.

The chain links TRBV5-4 to TRBJ2-3; 7 bases agree with TRBD1. The V and J ends lost 0 bases and 4 bases, in that order; junction bases with no gene match: 8. There are 16 residues in the CDR3. Germline CDR1 reads SGHNT; CDR2 reads YYREEE (reference sequence). DNA of the CDR3: TGTGCCAGCAGCTTGGCCCGGGACAGAAGCGCAGATACGCAGTATTTT. Amino acid sequence: CASSLARDRSADTQYF.

The rearrangement links TRBV10-1 to TRBJ1-6, with TRBD1 matching 10 bases. Germline CDR1 WNHNN, CDR2 SYGVQD (reference sequence). Germline trimming cut 7 bases from V and 7 bases from J; bases unmatched to any gene: 4. The length of the CDR3 is 14 residues. This CDR3 is CASTWTGGNSPLHF. In DNA form, the CDR3 reads TGCGCCAGCACCTGGACAGGGGGAAATTCACCCCTCCACTTT.

The chain carries TRBV6-2 or TRBV6-3 and TRBJ1-6; 7 bases agree with TRBD1. Per the germline V gene, CDR1 is MNHEY and CDR2 is SVGEGT. The length of the CDR3 is 18 residues. V was clipped by 5 bases and J by 7 bases; unmatched bases: 17. The CDR3 spells CASSRIPGQSGRNSPLHF. Here the CDR3 DNA reads TGTGCCAGCAGTAGAATACCGGGACAGAGCGGTCGAAATTCACCCCTCCACTTT.

The CDR3 region is CASSLGVTLQKEQFF. In DNA, the CDR3 is TGTGCCAGCAGCTTGGGAGTGACTCTCCAGAAGGAGCAGTTCTTC. This chain links TRBV5-5 with TRBJ2-1, with D uncertain. In germline, CDR1 is SGHKS, CDR2 YYEKEE (reference sequence). The CDR3 spans 15 residues. V was cut by 0 bases and J by 10 bases, with 17 bases left in between.

The rearrangement uses TRBV4-2 and TRBJ1-3; TRBD1 might be the D (5 bases). Germline CDR1 and CDR2: LGHNA and YNFKEQ. The CDR3 is 16 amino acids. The germline V and J ends were trimmed by 1 base and 9 bases, with 19 bases remaining between them. CDR3 coding DNA: TGTGCCAGCAGCCAAGTTTCATCCAGGGCCGTGGGCACCATATATTTT. Translating it yields CASSQVSSRAVGTIYF.

The genes are TRBV6-5 and TRBJ2-1; tentatively, D is TRBD1 (7 bases). CDR1 is MNHEY and CDR2 is SVGAGI in the germline V gene. Trimming removed 7 bases from V and 8 bases from J, with 21 bases in between. The CDR3 length is 15 residues. The CDR3 region is CASTKGGRLVHEQFF. The CDR3 coding sequence is TGTGCCAGCACAAAAGGGGGCCGACTAGTGCATGAGCAGTTCTTC.

This clone came up once. This chain uses TRBV7-2 with TRBJ1-2, with D unclear. Trimming took off 5 bases at V and 0 bases at J, with 10 bases between the two ends. Germline V lookup: CDR1 SGHTA, CDR2 FQGNSA. The CDR3 spans 14 residues. CDR3 DNA sequence: TGTGCCAGCAGCCCCGACACGGCTAACTATGGCTACACCTTC. Protein product: CASSPDTANYGYTF.

This chain uses TRBV6-5 with TRBJ2-3; D is possibly TRBD1 (6 bases). The CDR3 is made up of 14 amino acids. Germline V gene sequence: CDR1 MNHEY, CDR2 SVGAGI. The V gene lost 2 bases and the J gene lost 5 bases, with 11 bases spanning the gap. CDR3 sequence (DNA): TGTGCCAGCAGTTACCGTTGGACAGTAGATACGCAGTATTTT. It encodes CASSYRWTVDTQYF.